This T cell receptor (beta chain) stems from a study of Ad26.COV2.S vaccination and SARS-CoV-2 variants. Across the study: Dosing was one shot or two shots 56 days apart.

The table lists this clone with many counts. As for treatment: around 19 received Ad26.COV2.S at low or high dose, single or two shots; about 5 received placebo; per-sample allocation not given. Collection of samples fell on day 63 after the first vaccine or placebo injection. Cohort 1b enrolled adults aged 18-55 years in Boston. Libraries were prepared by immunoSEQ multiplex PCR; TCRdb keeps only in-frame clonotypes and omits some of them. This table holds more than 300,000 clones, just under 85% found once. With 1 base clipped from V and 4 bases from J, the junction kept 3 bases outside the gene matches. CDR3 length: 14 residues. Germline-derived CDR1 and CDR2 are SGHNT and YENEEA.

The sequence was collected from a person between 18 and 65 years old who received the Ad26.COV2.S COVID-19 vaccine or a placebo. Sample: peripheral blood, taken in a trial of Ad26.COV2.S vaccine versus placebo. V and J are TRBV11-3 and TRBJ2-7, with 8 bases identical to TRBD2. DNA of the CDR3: TGTGCCAGCAGCTTAGGCCCGGGGGGGTACGAGCAGTACTTC. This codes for CASSLGPGGYEQYF.